These T cell receptor beta chains were read from a single sample in a study of blood T cells in healthy people across ages. A single record per CDR3 protein comes from TCRdb applying MiXCR to the 5' RACE reads. The table has approximately 780,000 distinct CDR3 sequences, 20% to 30% seen once. The data were also submitted as part of a second study, on T cells of mothers and their children.

The sequenced sample consisted of blood. The receptor set was obtained from a boy aged 5-17 years in good health. Both conserved end residues are part of each CDR3. A D gene is named only where the DNA matches it firmly. Some rows mark clone size as missing; the rest say once, few, many or name a class of expanded clone.

D: -
size: few
V: TRBV5-1
J: TRBJ2-7
CDR3: CASSPRTASFYEQYF
DNA: TGCGCCAGCAGCCCTAGGACAGCGTCGTTCTACGAGCAGTACTTC

D: TRBD1
size: few
V: TRBV25-1
J: TRBJ2-1
CDR3: CASSGTGGPYNEQFF
DNA: TGTGCCAGCAGTGGGACAGGGGGTCCCTACAACGAGCAGTTCTTC

D: -
size: few
V: TRBV3-1
J: TRBJ2-5
CDR3: CASSQELRRTRETQYF
DNA: TGTGCCAGCAGCCAAGAACTTCGGCGAACTCGAGAGACCCAGTACTTC

D: TRBD1
size: -
V: TRBV5-1
J: TRBJ1-1
CDR3: CASATGGRVGNTEAFF
DNA: TGCGCCAGCGCGACAGGGGGCCGGGTGGGGAACACTGAAGCTTTCTTT

D: TRBD1
size: many
V: TRBV20-1
J: TRBJ2-7
CDR3: CSARGTGGYEQYF
DNA: TGCAGTGCTAGGGGGACAGGGGGGTACGAGCAGTACTTC

D: TRBD2
size: -
V: TRBV7-2
J: TRBJ2-5
CDR3: CASSNGRGSETQYF
DNA: TGTGCCAGCAGCAATGGGAGGGGTTCGGAGACCCAGTACTTC

D: -
size: -
V: TRBV12-3/TRBV12-4
J: TRBJ2-1
CDR3: CASTTSERNEQFF
DNA: TGTGCCAGCACCACGTCAGAGAGGAATGAGCAGTTCTTC

D: -
size: -
V: TRBV20-1
J: TRBJ2-7
CDR3: CSARARDHVEQHF
DNA: TGCAGTGCTAGAGCCAGGGACCACGTCGAGCAGCACTTC

D: TRBD1
size: few
V: TRBV7-9
J: TRBJ1-1
CDR3: CASSSPIRTGHTEAFF
DNA: TGTGCCAGCAGCTCACCGATCCGGACAGGCCACACTGAAGCTTTCTTT

D: TRBD1
size: -
V: TRBV5-1
J: TRBJ1-1
CDR3: CASSVTGQGNTEAFF
DNA: TGCGCCAGCAGCGTCACGGGACAGGGTAACACTGAAGCTTTCTTT

D: TRBD1
size: few
V: TRBV12-3/TRBV12-4
J: TRBJ1-5
CDR3: CASRKTGNYQPQHF
DNA: TGTGCCAGCAGAAAGACAGGGAACTATCAGCCCCAGCATTTT

D: -
size: few
V: TRBV12-3/TRBV12-4
J: TRBJ2-6
CDR3: CASSWVAGANVLTF
DNA: TGTGCCAGCAGTTGGGTGGCTGGGGCCAACGTCCTGACTTTC

D: -
size: -
V: TRBV12-3/TRBV12-4
J: TRBJ1-1
CDR3: CASSLGDGDMNTEAFF
DNA: TGTGCCAGCAGTCTGGGGGACGGCGACATGAACACTGAAGCTTTCTTT

D: TRBD2
size: -
V: TRBV10-3
J: TRBJ2-1
CDR3: CAISEHPGLAGSYNEQFF
DNA: TGTGCCATCAGTGAACACCCAGGACTAGCGGGGTCCTACAATGAGCAGTTCTTC

D: TRBD2
size: -
V: TRBV20-1
J: TRBJ2-3
CDR3: CSALAGAFTDTQYF
DNA: TGCAGTGCCCTAGCGGGTGCCTTCACAGATACGCAGTATTTT

D: -
size: -
V: TRBV5-5
J: TRBJ1-1
CDR3: CASSLTVRVNTEAFF
DNA: TGTGCCAGCAGCTTGACAGTGAGGGTGAACACTGAAGCTTTCTTT

D: TRBD1
size: few
V: TRBV28
J: TRBJ2-7
CDR3: CASSFMPGQGSYEQYF
DNA: TGTGCCAGCAGTTTCATGCCGGGACAGGGTAGCTACGAGCAGTACTTC